This record covers a single T cell receptor (beta chain). The data belong to a study of blood T cell repertoires in COVID-19. Sequenced by immunoSEQ multiplex PCR; TCRdb stores in-frame clones only, minus some. The table lists approximately 110,000 clones, roughly 84% of them singletons. The CDR3 contains 14 residues. Germline V lookup: CDR1 SGHAT, CDR2 FQNNGV. V lost 7 bases, J lost 2 bases, and 3 bases stayed unmatched. This sequence was found in a man aged 40-49 years with acute or convalescent COVID-19. The material sequenced was peripheral blood. The chain links TRBV11-2 to TRBJ2-2; 8 positions match TRBD1. The CDR3 here is CASTDRGNTGELFF. DNA for the CDR3: TGTGCCAGCACCGACAGGGGAAACACCGGGGAGCTGTTTTTT.